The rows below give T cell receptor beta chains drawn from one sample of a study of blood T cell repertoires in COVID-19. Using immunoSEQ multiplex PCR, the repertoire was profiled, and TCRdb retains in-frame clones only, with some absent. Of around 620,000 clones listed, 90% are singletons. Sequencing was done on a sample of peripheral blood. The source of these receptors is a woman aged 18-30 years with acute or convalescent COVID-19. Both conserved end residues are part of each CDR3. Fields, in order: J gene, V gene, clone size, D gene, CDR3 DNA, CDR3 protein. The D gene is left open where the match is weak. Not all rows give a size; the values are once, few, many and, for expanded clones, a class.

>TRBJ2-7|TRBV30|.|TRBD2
TGTGCCTGGATGCGGGGGGGCCGCGAGCAGTACTTC
CAWMRGGREQYF
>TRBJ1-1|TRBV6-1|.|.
TGTGCCAGCAGTGAAGCCTCTCAGCGTTGGGCTTTCTTT
CASSEASQRWAFF
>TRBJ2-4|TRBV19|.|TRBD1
TGTGCCAGTAATGGCGGTTCAGGGGGAAACATTCAGTACTTC
CASNGGSGGNIQYF
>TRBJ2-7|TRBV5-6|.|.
TGTGCCAGCAGCTTCGGCACGGGGGCCTACGAGCAGTACTTC
CASSFGTGAYEQYF
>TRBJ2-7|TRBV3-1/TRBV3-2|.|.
TGTGCCAGCAGCCAAAGGGGTGGCGCCTCCTACGAGCAGTACTTC
CASSQRGGASYEQYF
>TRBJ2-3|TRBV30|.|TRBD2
TGTGCCTGGAGCGCCAGGACTAGCGGGCTTAGCACAGATACGCAGTATTTT
CAWSARTSGLSTDTQYF
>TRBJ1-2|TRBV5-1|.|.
TGCGCCAGCAGCTTGTACGCGACGGAGGACTATGGCTACACCTTC
CASSLYATEDYGYTF
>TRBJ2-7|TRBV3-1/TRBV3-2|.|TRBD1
TGTGCCAGCACAGGGGGCGAAAGGTTCTACGAGCAGTACTTC
CASTGGERFYEQYF
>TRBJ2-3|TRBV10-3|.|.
TGTGCCATCAGCGCCACAGGGACCGCTAGCACAGATACGCAGTATTTT
CAISATGTASTDTQYF
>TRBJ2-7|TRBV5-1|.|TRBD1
TGCGCCAGCAGCAACGGACAGGGGGTAAACTACGAGCAGTACTTC
CASSNGQGVNYEQYF
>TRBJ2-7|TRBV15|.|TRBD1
TGTGCCACCGCCACAGGGGGTGCCTGGGGAGGCTCCTACGAGCAGTACTTC
CATATGGAWGGSYEQYF
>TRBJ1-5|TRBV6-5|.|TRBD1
TGTGCCAGCAGCTCAACAGGGGGTGGCAATCAGCCCCAGCATTTT
CASSSTGGGNQPQHF
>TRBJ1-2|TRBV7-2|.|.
TGTGCCAGCAGCTTAGTCCCACAGGGCAGGGAGGGCTACACCTTC
CASSLVPQGREGYTF
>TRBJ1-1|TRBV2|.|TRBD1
TGTGCCAGCAGGACAGGGGGAGGAACTGAAGCTTTCTTT
CASRTGGGTEAFF
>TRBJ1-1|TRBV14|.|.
TGTGCCAGCAGCCAACAGGGGATAGGGGTTACTGAAGCTTTCTTT
CASSQQGIGVTEAFF
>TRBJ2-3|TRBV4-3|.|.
TGCGCCAGCAGCCAAGGGTCGCAGGGCAGCACAGATACGCAGTATTTT
CASSQGSQGSTDTQYF
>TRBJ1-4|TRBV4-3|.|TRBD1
TGCGCCAGCAGCCAACAGGACAGGGCAACTAATGAAAAACTGTTTTTT
CASSQQDRATNEKLFF
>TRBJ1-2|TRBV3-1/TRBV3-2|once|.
TGTGCCAGCAGCCAAGGTTGGAGGGAAACTGGCTATGGCTACACCTTC
CASSQGWRETGYGYTF
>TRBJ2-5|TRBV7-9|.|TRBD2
TGTGCCAGCAGCCCAGCCCCCCTTGCGGCCGGGGGGGCCCAGTACTTC
CASSPAPLAAGGAQYF
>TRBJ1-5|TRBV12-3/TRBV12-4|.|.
TGTGCCAGCACTCCGGGTAGCAATCAGCCCCAGCATTTT
CASTPGSNQPQHF
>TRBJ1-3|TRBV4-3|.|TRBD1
TGCGCCAGCAGCCAATCAGGGGGCGACTCCTCTGGAAACACCATATATTTT
CASSQSGGDSSGNTIYF
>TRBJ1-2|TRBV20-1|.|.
TGCAGTGCGAAGCTGGTGGGCTACACCTTC
CSAKLVGYTF
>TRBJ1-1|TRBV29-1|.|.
TGCAGCTCACGGACACAAGGGGCGAACACTGAAGCTTTCTTT
CSSRTQGANTEAFF
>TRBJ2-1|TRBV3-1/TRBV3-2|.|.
TGTGCCAGCAGCCAAGGGGGGCCAAGACTTGAGTTCTTC
CASSQGGPRLEFF
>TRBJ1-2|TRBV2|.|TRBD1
TGTGCCAGCAGTGGTTGGACAGGGGGCCGGTATGGCTACACCTTC
CASSGWTGGRYGYTF
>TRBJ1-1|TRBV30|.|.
TGTGCCTGGGACAGAGTTGAAGCTTTCTTT
CAWDRVEAFF
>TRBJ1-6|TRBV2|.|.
TGTGCCAGCAGTGATCGTTCCGATTCACCCCTCCACTTT
CASSDRSDSPLHF
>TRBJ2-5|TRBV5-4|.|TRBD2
TGTGCCAGCAGCTTGGGGCCGAGCGGGGGACAAGAGACCCAGTACTTC
CASSLGPSGGQETQYF
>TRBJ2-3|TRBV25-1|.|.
TGTGCCAGCATCCCCCCTAGCAGAAATACGCAGTATTTT
CASIPPSRNTQYF
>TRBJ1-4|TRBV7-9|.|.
TGTGCCAGCAGCGAGGGTAAACCTAATGAAAAACTGTTTTTT
CASSEGKPNEKLFF
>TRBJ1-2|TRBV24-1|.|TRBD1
TGTGCCACCAGTGATTTGCGAGACAGGGAGCATGGCTACACCTTC
CATSDLRDREHGYTF
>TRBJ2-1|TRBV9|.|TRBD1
TGTGCCAGCAGCGCCAGACAGGGAAGCGATGAGCAGTTCTTC
CASSARQGSDEQFF
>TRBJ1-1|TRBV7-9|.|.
TGTGCCAGCAGCCCCTCGGTGAACACTGAAGCTTTCTTT
CASSPSVNTEAFF
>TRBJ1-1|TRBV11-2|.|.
TGTGCCAGCAGCTCCTCCCCGGACACTCCCTTGAACACTGAAGCTTTCTTT
CASSSSPDTPLNTEAFF
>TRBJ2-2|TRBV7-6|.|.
TGTGCCAGCAGCTTAGCGCCAGGGATCAACACCGGGGAGCTGTTTTTT
CASSLAPGINTGELFF
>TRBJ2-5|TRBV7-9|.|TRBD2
TGTGCCAGCAGAGGCGGGACTAGCGGAGAGACCCAGTACTTC
CASRGGTSGETQYF
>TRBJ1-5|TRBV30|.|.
TGTGCCTGGAATCGGAAGGGGATAGGCCAGCCCCAGCATTTT
CAWNRKGIGQPQHF
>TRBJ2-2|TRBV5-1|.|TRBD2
TGCGCCAGCAGGGGGGGACTAGAGTTTACCGGGGAGCTGTTTTTT
CASRGGLEFTGELFF
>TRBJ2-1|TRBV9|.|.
TGTGCCAGCAGCCCGGTTCGAAATCTCTACAATGAGCAGTTCTTC
CASSPVRNLYNEQFF
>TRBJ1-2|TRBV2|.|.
TGTGCCAGCAGTGGTCTTGAGCCGGCGGTTGGCTATGGCTACACCTTC
CASSGLEPAVGYGYTF
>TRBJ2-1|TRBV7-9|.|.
TGTGCCAGCAGCTTAGCCCTTGTGAGCAATGAGCAGTTCTTC
CASSLALVSNEQFF
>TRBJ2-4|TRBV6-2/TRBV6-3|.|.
TGTGCCAGCAGTGATCGAGGGAACATTCAGTACTTC
CASSDRGNIQYF
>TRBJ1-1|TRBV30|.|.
TGTGCCTGGAGTAAACAGGGAAACACTGAAGCTTTCTTT
CAWSKQGNTEAFF
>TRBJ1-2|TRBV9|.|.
TGTGCCAGCAGCCCCGCCGGGAGACGGGGGGGGGATGGCTATGGCTACACCTTC
CASSPAGRRGGDGYGYTF
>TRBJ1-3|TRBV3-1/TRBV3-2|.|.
TGTGCCAGCAGCCAATTCGGGACATCTGGAAACACCATATATTTT
CASSQFGTSGNTIYF
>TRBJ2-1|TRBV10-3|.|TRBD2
TGTGCCATCAGGGGAGAGTTAGCGGGGGGGAACAATGAGCAGTTCTTC
CAIRGELAGGNNEQFF
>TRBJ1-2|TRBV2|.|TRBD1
TGTGCCAGCAGTGTTCAACAGGGGGCGGACTATGGCTACACCTTC
CASSVQQGADYGYTF
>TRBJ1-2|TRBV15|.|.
TGTGCCACCAGCAGTGGGGCTAGGGGCTACACCTTC
CATSSGARGYTF
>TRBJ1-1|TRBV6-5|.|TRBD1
TGTGCCAGCAGATACGACAGGGCACGTGAAGCTTTCTTT
CASRYDRAREAFF
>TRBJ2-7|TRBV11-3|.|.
TGTGCCAGCAGCTCCAGTGGTGGCGAGCAGTACTTC
CASSSSGGEQYF
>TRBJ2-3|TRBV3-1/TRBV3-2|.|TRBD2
TGTGCCAGCAGCCATAGCGGGGAAATCACAGATACGCAGTATTTT
CASSHSGEITDTQYF
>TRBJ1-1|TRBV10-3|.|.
TGTGCCATCAGTGAGGTCCGGAACACTGAAGCTTTCTTT
CAISEVRNTEAFF
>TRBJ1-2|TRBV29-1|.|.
TGCAGCGTTTCGGCAAGGAGTGGCTACACCTTC
CSVSARSGYTF
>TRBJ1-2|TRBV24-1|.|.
TGTGCCACCAGTGATTCTCTAACTAACTATGGCTACACCTTC
CATSDSLTNYGYTF